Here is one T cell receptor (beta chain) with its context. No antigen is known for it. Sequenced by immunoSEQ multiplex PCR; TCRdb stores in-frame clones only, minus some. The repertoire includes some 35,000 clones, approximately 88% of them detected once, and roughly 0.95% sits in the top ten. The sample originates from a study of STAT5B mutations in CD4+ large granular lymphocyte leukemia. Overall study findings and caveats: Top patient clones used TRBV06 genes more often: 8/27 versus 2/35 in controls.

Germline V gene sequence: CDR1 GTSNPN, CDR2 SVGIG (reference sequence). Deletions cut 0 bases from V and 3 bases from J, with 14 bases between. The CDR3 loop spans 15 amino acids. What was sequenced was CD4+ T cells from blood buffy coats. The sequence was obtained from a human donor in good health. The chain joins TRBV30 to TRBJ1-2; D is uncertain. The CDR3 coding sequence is TGTGCCTGGAGTGTTGGCCGGGTGTCCGACTATGGCTACACCTTC. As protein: CAWSVGRVSDYGYTF.